The 3 T cell receptor beta chains listed next were all sequenced from one sample in a study of CD8 T cells in Susac syndrome. An amount of RNA that ranged from about 0.45 to 1 ug was reverse transcribed with random hexamers. TCRdb re-called the immunoSEQ multiplex PCR reads through MiXCR, storing one row per CDR3 protein. The repertoire holds over 140,000 distinct CDR3 sequences, with roughly 94% as singletons. The specimen sequenced was CD4+ T cells from PBMCs. The receptor source for this set is a human donor with Susac syndrome.

This clonotype was picked up one time. The chain is built from TRBV30 and TRBJ1-5, with TRBD1 identical over 8 bases. Unmatched junction bases numbered 6, after V lost 1 base and J lost 4 bases. The CDR3 runs to 15 residues. CDR1 is GTSNPN and CDR2 is SVGIG in the germline V gene (reference sequence). CDR3 sequence reads: CAWSAGQVFNQPQHF. CDR3 in DNA: TGTGCCTGGAGTGCGGGACAGGTTTTTAATCAGCCCCAGCATTTT.

This chain connects TRBV25-1 to TRBJ2-1; D might be TRBD1 (6 bases). The CDR3 totals 16 residues. Between the trimmed V and J ends, which lost 1 base and 2 bases, there was a span of 12 bases. CDR1 is MGHDK and CDR2 is SYGVNS in the germline V gene. The CDR3 loop reads CASSEWAGVAYNEQFF. As DNA, the CDR3 is TGTGCCAGCAGTGAATGGGCAGGGGTAGCCTACAATGAGCAGTTCTTC.

This chain uses TRBV12-3 or TRBV12-4 with TRBJ2-5, with 8 nucleotides matching TRBD2. V dropped 4 bases and J dropped 7; count of bases not matched to a gene: 8. The CDR3 covers 14 residues. CDR3 in DNA: TGTGCCAGCAGTTCCAGCGCCGGGGGGGGGACCCAGTACTTC. Translation gives CASSSSAGGGTQYF.